This paragraph reports one T cell receptor beta chain. The CDR3 extends over 13 amino acids. Germline lookup yields CDR1 SGDLS and CDR2 YYNGEE. The V gene lost 0 bases and the J gene lost 10 bases, with 11 bases spanning the gap. The sample belongs to a study of shared clonotypes between healthy human individuals. Study as a whole: A donor's plate count was three for CD4 naive and three for CD4 memory; CD8 naive had two and CD8 memory one.

TCRdb's table, derived via immunoSEQ multiplex PCR, lists solely in-frame clones and lacks some. The data contain 2,500,000 or so clones, approximately 92% of them singletons. A split of CD4+ cells into CD45RA+ naive and CD45RA-negative memory subsets was performed. V usage is TRBV9 and J usage is TRBJ2-1; a weak D match, TRBD1 (5 bases). This TCR was recovered from a man younger than 35 in good health. Sequencing was performed on naive CD4+ T cells sorted from blood. Subset in this sample: CD45RA+ positively selected. The CDR3 nucleotides read TGTGCCAGCAGCGTAGCTGGGGCTTGGGAGCAGTTCTTC. Its translation is CASSVAGAWEQFF.